Each of the 8 T cell receptor beta chains below was sequenced from the same sample in a study of CD8 T cells in ankylosing spondylitis. In TCRdb, the 5' RACE reads were re-called with MiXCR into one record per CDR3 protein. The sample comprises 200,000 to 250,000 distinct CDR3 sequences, more than 25% of which are singletons, and around 4% rests with the top ten. The sample comprised blood, either unsorted or a sorted T cell fraction (not recorded which). The receptors shown here come from a male donor with ankylosing spondylitis or in good health (not recorded which).

This sequence joins TRBV20-1 and TRBJ2-7; TRBD1 might be the D (6 bases). CDR1 and CDR2 from the germline V gene are DFQATT and SNEGSKA (reference sequence). CDR3 length: 14 residues. The V and J ends lost 1 base and 6 bases respectively, with 16 bases between them. CDR3 DNA sequence: TGCAGTGCTAGAGCAAACCTACAGGGATCCGAGCAGTACTTC. Residues: CSARANLQGSEQYF.

The chain links TRBV27 to TRBJ2-5; D possibly matches TRBD1 or TRBD2 (5 bases each). The CDR3 has 15 residues. Trimming pared 2 bases from V and 9 bases from J, leaving 19 bases between. From germline, CDR1 is MNHEY and CDR2 SMNVEV (reference sequence). Here the CDR3 reads CASSLVGTNLRAQYF. The DNA for the CDR3 is TGTGCCAGCAGTTTAGTTGGGACCAACCTCCGGGCCCAGTACTTC.

The chain is built from TRBV6-5 and TRBJ2-1; either TRBD1 or TRBD2 may fit D (5 bases each). Germline V lookup: CDR1 MNHEY, CDR2 SVGAGI. The CDR3 length is 15 residues. With 2 bases removed from V and 9 bases from J, the gap between germline ends came to 17 bases. The CDR3 DNA reads TGTGCCAGCAGTTACGGGGACCACAAAGGTTCTGAGCAGTTCTTC. It encodes CASSYGDHKGSEQFF.

This chain links TRBV18 with TRBJ2-2; possibly TRBD1 for D (5 bases). CDR1 and CDR2 from the germline V gene are KGHSH and LQKENI. The V end lost 3 bases, the J end lost 2 bases, and 13 bases lay between the germline ends. CDR3 size: 16 residues. CDR3 sequence: CASSPFRQGNTGELFF. In nucleotides, the CDR3 is TGTGCCAGCTCACCTTTCCGGCAGGGTAACACCGGGGAGCTGTTTTTT.

The CDR3 here is CASSLEAGTGQETQYF. The CDR3 bases are TGTGCCAGCAGCTTAGAGGCCGGGACAGGGCAAGAGACCCAGTACTTC. The chain couples TRBV11-2 to TRBJ2-5; 9 bases agree with TRBD1. The CDR3 length is 16 residues. CDR1 SGHAT and CDR2 FQNNGV come from the germline V gene. J gave up 2 bases and V 0 bases, and 4 bases lay outside the gene matches. Full variable domain (rest looked up from reference TRBV11-2 and TRBJ2-5): EAGVAQSPRYKIIEKRQSVAFWCNPISGHATLYWYQQILGQGPKLLIQFQNNGVVDDSQLPKDRFSAERLKGVDSTLKIQPAKLEDSAVYLCASSLEAGTGQETQYFGPGTRLLVL.

This clonotype showed up just a few times. The chain uses TRBV6-1 and TRBJ2-3, with D perhaps matching TRBD2 (6 bases). Trimming left V 4 bases short and J 11 bases short, with 16 bases between. Germline V gives CDR1 MNHNS, CDR2 SASEGT. CDR3 size: 13 residues. The CDR3 bases are TGTGCCAGCAGTGGCGGCGGGGAATTGGGGCAGTATTTT. Translation gives CASSGGGELGQYF.

This clonotype was detected only once. V is TRBV6-6 and J is TRBJ2-5, with D possibly being TRBD2 (7 bases). The CDR3 covers 13 residues. The V end lost 9 bases, the J end lost 9 bases, and 20 bases lay between the germline ends. Germline CDR1 MNHNY, CDR2 SVGAGI (reference sequence). The CDR3: CARVRQVRGAQYF. DNA of the CDR3: TGTGCCAGGGTTCGACAGGTTCGGGGGGCCCAGTACTTC.

V is TRBV4-1 and J is TRBJ1-5; D remains ambiguous. The CDR3 runs 15 residues. The V gene lost 1 base and the J gene lost 9 bases, with 16 bases spanning the gap. From germline, CDR1 is MGHRA and CDR2 YSYEKL. This CDR3 is CASSQVPHLRGPQHF. CDR3 sequence (DNA): TGCGCCAGCAGCCAAGTACCCCACTTACGCGGGCCCCAGCATTTT.